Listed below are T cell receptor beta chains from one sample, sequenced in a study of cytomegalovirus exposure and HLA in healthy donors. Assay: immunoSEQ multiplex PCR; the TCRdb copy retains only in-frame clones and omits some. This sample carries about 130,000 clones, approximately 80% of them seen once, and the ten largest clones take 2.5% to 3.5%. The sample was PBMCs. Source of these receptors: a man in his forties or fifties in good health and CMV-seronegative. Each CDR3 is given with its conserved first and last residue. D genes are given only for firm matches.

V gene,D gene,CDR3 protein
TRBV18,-,CASSLLSTGELFF
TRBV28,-,CASIRRDTGELFF
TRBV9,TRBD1,CASSALGDRGYSPLHF
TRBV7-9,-,CASSDLRGTEAFF
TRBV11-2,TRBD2,CASSLLAGLFYEQYF
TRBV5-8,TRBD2,CASSTLYEIGGRARETQYF
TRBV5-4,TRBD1,CASSLMGTGLDTQYF
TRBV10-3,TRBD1,CATRAGGWDTEAFF
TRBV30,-,CAWSANLGVPEAFF
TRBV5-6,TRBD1,CVSSFGPGGRTEAFF
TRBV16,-,CASSQPVGELFF
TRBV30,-,CAWDTGYSHQPQHF
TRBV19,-,CASNPGHSNYGYTF
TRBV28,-,CASSPGFRNTEAFF
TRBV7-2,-,CASSFSSTDTQYF
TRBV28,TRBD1,CASSPAGTGNTEAFF
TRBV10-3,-,CAISEGAYSYTF
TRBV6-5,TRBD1,CASSLRGPPCREYF
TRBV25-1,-,CASSEENLEQGEQETQYF
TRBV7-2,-,CASSFGRLSYEQYF
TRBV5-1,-,CASSSSGGRAEAFF
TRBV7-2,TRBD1,CASSFGQGNEKLFF
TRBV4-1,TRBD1,CASSQDRWTGDSPLHF
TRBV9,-,CASSDGGQPQHF
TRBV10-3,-,CAISSQGWGNEQFF
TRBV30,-,CAWSQRSNQPQHF
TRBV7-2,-,CASSLGGNTGELFF
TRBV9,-,CASGQTMNTEAFF
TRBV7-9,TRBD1,CASSSTGTAHYEQYF
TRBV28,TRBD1,CASSLYRRQGRNEQYF
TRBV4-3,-,CASSQDLGGPQHF
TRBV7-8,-,CASSRGRGQETQYF
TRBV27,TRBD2,CASSYAGGPIYEQYF
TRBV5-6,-,CASSLSGSEGVSLAFF
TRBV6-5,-,CASSPTGNEQYF
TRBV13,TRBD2,CASSRRTSGKSYEQYF
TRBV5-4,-,CASSPGSAQETQYF
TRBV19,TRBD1,CASGDSYEQYF
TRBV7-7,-,CASSLSAGNEQFF
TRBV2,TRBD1,CASTKTGGNTEAFF
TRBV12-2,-,CASRLAFQTRPREDSPNNNEKLFF
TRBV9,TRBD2,CASSVEGSGKYYSGANVLTF
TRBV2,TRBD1,CASRKGAIQETQYF
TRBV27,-,CASSFRGINTEAFF
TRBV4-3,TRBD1,CASSPTTGGLKAFF
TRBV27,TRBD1,CASSRPGQGAEKLFF
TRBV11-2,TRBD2,CASSLLAGGRETQYF
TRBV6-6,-,CASSLPGSPGPLHF